This TCR beta chain was found in a study of shared clonotypes between healthy human individuals. Germline V gene sequence: CDR1 MNHEY, CDR2 SMNVEV (reference sequence). Trimming removed 5 bases from V and 2 bases from J; junction bases left unmatched: 10. There are 16 residues in the CDR3. Only in-frame clones appear in the TCRdb table, and some are missing; sequencing was by immunoSEQ multiplex PCR. The sample records roughly 1.5 million clones, roughly 98% being singletons. The chain uses TRBV27 and TRBJ2-7; 9 bases are a match to TRBD2. The receptor's source is a man between 25 and 39 years old in good health. Material for sequencing was naive CD4+ T cells sorted from blood. Subset here: CD45RA+ positively selected. CDR3 nucleotides: TGTGCCAGCAGTCGACCTGGGGCTAGCGGGGCCTACGAGCAGTACTTC. Amino acids: CASSRPGASGAYEQYF.